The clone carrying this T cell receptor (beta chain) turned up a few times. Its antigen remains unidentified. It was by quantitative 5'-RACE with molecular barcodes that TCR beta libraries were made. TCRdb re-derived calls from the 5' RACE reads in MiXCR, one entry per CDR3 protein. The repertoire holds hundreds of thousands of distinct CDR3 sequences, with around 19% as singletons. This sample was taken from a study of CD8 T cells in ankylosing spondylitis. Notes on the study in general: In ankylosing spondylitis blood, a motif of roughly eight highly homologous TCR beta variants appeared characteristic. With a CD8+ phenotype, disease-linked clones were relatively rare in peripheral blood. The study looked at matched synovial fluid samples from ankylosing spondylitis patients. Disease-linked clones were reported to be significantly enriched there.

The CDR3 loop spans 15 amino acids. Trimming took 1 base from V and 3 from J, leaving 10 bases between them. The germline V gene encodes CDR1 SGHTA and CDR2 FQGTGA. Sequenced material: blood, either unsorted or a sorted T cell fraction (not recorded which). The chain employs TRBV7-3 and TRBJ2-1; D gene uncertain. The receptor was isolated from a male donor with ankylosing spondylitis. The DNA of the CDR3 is TGTGCCAGCAGCTTAATGGGCGGAGACTACAATGAGCAGTTCTTC. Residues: CASSLMGGDYNEQFF.